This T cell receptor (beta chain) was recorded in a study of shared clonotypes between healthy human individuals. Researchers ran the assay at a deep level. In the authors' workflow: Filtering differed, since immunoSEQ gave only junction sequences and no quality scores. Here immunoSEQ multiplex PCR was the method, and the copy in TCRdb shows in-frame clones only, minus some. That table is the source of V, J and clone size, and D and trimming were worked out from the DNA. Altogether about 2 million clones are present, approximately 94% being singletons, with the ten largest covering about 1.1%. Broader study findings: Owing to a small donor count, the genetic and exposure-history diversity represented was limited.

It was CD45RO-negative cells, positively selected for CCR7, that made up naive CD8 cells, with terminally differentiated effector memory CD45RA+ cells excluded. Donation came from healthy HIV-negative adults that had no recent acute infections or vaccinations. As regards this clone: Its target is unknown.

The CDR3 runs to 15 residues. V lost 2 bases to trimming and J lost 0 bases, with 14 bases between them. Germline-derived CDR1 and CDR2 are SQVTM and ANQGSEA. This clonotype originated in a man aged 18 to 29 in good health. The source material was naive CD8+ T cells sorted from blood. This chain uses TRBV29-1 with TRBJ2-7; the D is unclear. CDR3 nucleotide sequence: TGCAGCGTTGAATCCGCGACTCGGAGCTCCTACGAGCAGTACTTC. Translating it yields CSVESATRSSYEQYF.